Listed here is a single T cell receptor beta chain. Its antigen is unknown. With 0 bases removed from V and 7 bases from J, the gap between germline ends came to 17 bases. Looked up from germline, CDR1 is SGHRS and CDR2 is YFSETQ. This CDR3 spans 15 amino acids. This sample stems from a study of Ad26.COV2.S vaccination and SARS-CoV-2 variants. Study details: Donor got 5x10^10 or 1x10^11 viral particles of Ad26.COV2.S. Whole-study findings and limits: Responses of T cells in total may have been underestimated by the TCR breadth and depth analyses.

Clones were sequenced by immunoSEQ multiplex PCR, and TCRdb holds only the in-frame ones, with some missing. The data contain 350,000 to 550,000 clones, roughly nine tenths of them seen just once; the ten biggest clones take up around 2.5%. Regarding treatment: some 20 received Ad26.COV2.S at low or high dose, single or two shots; about 5 received placebo; per-sample allocation not given. On day 63 after the first injection, vaccine and placebo recipients gave samples. Donor was an adult aged 18-55 years in Boston. Immunization relied on an Ad26 vector, which expressed Wuhan-strain SARS-CoV-2 spike.

The receptor's source is a person aged 18-65 years who received the Ad26.COV2.S COVID-19 vaccine or a placebo. The V gene is TRBV5-1, the J gene TRBJ2-7; D perhaps matches TRBD2 (6 bases). The material was peripheral blood, obtained in a trial of Ad26.COV2.S vaccine versus placebo. The CDR3 protein is CASSLDVLEGREQYF. CDR3 sequence (DNA): TGCGCCAGCAGCTTGGACGTCTTGGAGGGCAGGGAGCAGTACTTC.